The 9 T cell receptor beta chains in this list originate from one sample, sequenced in a study of shared clonotypes between healthy human individuals. CD45RO negativity and positive selection for CCR7 defined naive CD8 cells, a population that excluded terminally differentiated effector memory CD45RA+ cells. Sequenced by immunoSEQ multiplex PCR; TCRdb stores in-frame clones only, minus some. Here the sample spans a few hundred thousand clones, 95% being singletons. The sample consisted of naive CD8+ T cells sorted from blood. The receptors come from a woman aged 25 to 45 in good health.

This clone was observed a handful of times. The V gene is TRBV13, the J gene TRBJ2-5; D is perhaps TRBD1 or TRBD2 (7 bases each). The CDR3 length is 15 residues. The V end was cut by 5 bases, the J end by 5 bases, with 18 bases between. The germline gives CDR1 PRHDT, CDR2 FYEKMQ (reference sequence). CDR3 in amino acids: CASSRTGEGQETQYF. The CDR3 nucleotides are TGTGCCAGCAGCCGCACAGGGGAGGGTCAGGAGACCCAGTACTTC.

This chain joins TRBV27 and TRBJ2-1, with D possibly being TRBD2 (6 bases). Trimming removed 11 bases from V and 6 bases from J, with 11 bases in between. The CDR3 covers 11 residues. Germline V gene data show CDR1 as MNHEY and CDR2 as SMNVEV (reference sequence). CDR3 coding DNA: TGTGCCTCGGGAGAGCCCAATGAGCAGTTCTTC. Its protein product is CASGEPNEQFF.

This chain uses TRBV9 with TRBJ2-7; D is ambiguous. Germline loops: CDR1 SGDLS, CDR2 YYNGEE. V lost 3 bases to trimming and J lost 5 bases, with 18 bases between them. The length of the CDR3 is 15 residues. The CDR3 DNA reads as TGTGCCAGCAGCGCCAACTCCCGGGTGGGCGACGAGCAGTACTTC. It is translated as CASSANSRVGDEQYF.

This chain connects TRBV4-1 to TRBJ2-1; D is ambiguous. This CDR3 has 15 amino acids. Germline V lookup: CDR1 MGHRA, CDR2 YSYEKL. The V end lost 1 base, the J end lost 6 bases, and 13 bases lay between the germline ends. Written as DNA, the CDR3 is TGCGCCAGCAGCCAAGTACGAGGTTTTGGCAATGAGCAGTTCTTC. Translation gives CASSQVRGFGNEQFF.

The chain joins TRBV14 to TRBJ2-1, with TRBD2 identical over 9 bases. CDR1 and CDR2 (germline): SGHDN, FVKESK. CDR3 length equals 15 residues. After removal of 0 bases from V and 8 bases from J, the junction contained 5 bases not matched to a gene. The CDR3, as DNA: TGTGCCAGCAGCCAAGAGCCAGCGGGAGGTGATGAGCAGTTCTTC. Residues: CASSQEPAGGDEQFF.

This clone was seen once. The chain combines TRBV28 with TRBJ2-2; the D gene is possibly TRBD2 (6 bases). CDR1 is MDHEN and CDR2 is SYDVKM in the germline V gene. This CDR3 is built from 15 residues. The germline V and J ends were trimmed by 2 bases and 1 base, with 8 bases remaining between them. In DNA, the CDR3 is TGTGCCAGCAGTTTAGTGGGAGGGAACACCGGGGAGCTGTTTTTT. Protein: CASSLVGGNTGELFF. The full variable domain, its missing parts supplied by reference TRBV28 and TRBJ2-2, is DVKVTQSSRYLVKRTGEKVFLECVQDMDHENMFWYRQDPGLGLRLIYFSYDVKMKEKGDIPEGYSVSREKKERFSLILESASTNQTSMYLCASSLVGGNTGELFFGEGSRLTVL.

The chain uses TRBV7-9 and TRBJ1-5, with TRBD1 identical over 7 bases. There are 12 residues in the CDR3. The V gene end was trimmed by 5 bases and the J gene end by 6 bases; junction bases not matched to a gene: 1. Germline assignment: CDR1 SEHNR and CDR2 FQNEAQ (reference sequence). The CDR3, as DNA: TGTGCCAGCAGCCCAGGGGGTCAGCCCCAGCATTTT. It specifies CASSPGGQPQHF.

The chain combines TRBV7-7 with TRBJ2-1; maybe TRBD2 (6 bases). The CDR3 consists of 16 residues. Looked up from germline, CDR1 is SSHAT and CDR2 is FNYEAQ (reference sequence). Trimming removed 5 bases from V and 7 bases from J, with 21 bases in between. The CDR3 DNA reads as TGTGCCAGCAGCCCGTCGGCCGGAGGGCCAGGGAATGAGCAGTTCTTC. Protein: CASSPSAGGPGNEQFF.

The sample holds one count of this clone. V gene TRBV7-9 combines with J gene TRBJ1-5, with D perhaps TRBD1 (5 bases). The CDR3 spans 15 residues. Germline CDR1 and CDR2: SEHNR and FQNEAQ (reference sequence). Deletions cut 1 base from V and 9 bases from J, with 16 bases between. The CDR3 protein is CASSLVSGGSAPQHF. DNA of the CDR3: TGTGCCAGCAGCTTAGTGTCGGGGGGTTCGGCGCCCCAGCATTTT.